Listed below are T cell receptor beta chains from one sample, sequenced in a study of molecular identifiers for immune sequencing clone quantification. TCRdb ran MiXCR on the PCR reads and lists one entry per CDR3 protein. This table has about 630,000 distinct CDR3 sequences, over 25% appearing once. Sequenced input: naive CD8+ T cells from blood, with Jurkat cell RNA spiked in. The receptors derive from a human donor in good health. Some libraries in this study had Jurkat cell RNA spiked in. Both conserved end residues are part of each CDR3. A D gene is named only where the DNA matches it firmly. Not every row has a clone size; where given, it reads once, few, many or a size class.

d_gene: .
v_gene: TRBV5-1
abundance: .
j_gene: TRBJ2-1
CDR3nt: TGCGCCAGCAGTTCGTTAACTACCTACAATGAGCAGTTCTTC
CDR3aa: CASSSLTTYNEQFF

d_gene: .
v_gene: TRBV7-3
abundance: few
j_gene: TRBJ2-1
CDR3nt: TGTGCCAGCAGCTTTGGACTAAGCGGGTACAATGAGCAGTTCTTC
CDR3aa: CASSFGLSGYNEQFF

d_gene: .
v_gene: TRBV6-1
abundance: .
j_gene: TRBJ2-7
CDR3nt: TGTGCCGGGGGTTTCGAGCAGTACTTC
CDR3aa: CAGGFEQYF

d_gene: TRBD1
v_gene: TRBV12-3/TRBV12-4
abundance: many
j_gene: TRBJ2-2
CDR3nt: TGTGCCAGCAGCCCGGGACAGACGAACACCGGGGAGCTGTTTTTT
CDR3aa: CASSPGQTNTGELFF

d_gene: .
v_gene: TRBV11-2
abundance: .
j_gene: TRBJ2-7
CDR3nt: TGTGCCAGCAGCTTAGGATGGGGACTCCAGCGGGACGAGCAGTACTTC
CDR3aa: CASSLGWGLQRDEQYF

d_gene: .
v_gene: TRBV11-2
abundance: few
j_gene: TRBJ2-7
CDR3nt: TGTGCCAGCAGCTTATTGGCTAGCTCCTACGAGCAGTACTTC
CDR3aa: CASSLLASSYEQYF

d_gene: .
v_gene: TRBV5-5
abundance: .
j_gene: TRBJ1-1
CDR3nt: TGTGCCAGCAAAACGACAGGGAACACTGAAGCTTTCTTT
CDR3aa: CASKTTGNTEAFF

d_gene: TRBD2
v_gene: TRBV7-9
abundance: .
j_gene: TRBJ2-1
CDR3nt: TGTGCCAGCAGGGAACTAGCGGGAGCCTACAATGAGCAGTTCTTC
CDR3aa: CASRELAGAYNEQFF

d_gene: .
v_gene: TRBV4-3
abundance: .
j_gene: TRBJ1-6
CDR3nt: TGCGCCAGCAGCCAAGATTATAGCGATAGTAATTCACCCCCCCACTTT
CDR3aa: CASSQDYSDSNSPPHF

d_gene: .
v_gene: TRBV2
abundance: .
j_gene: TRBJ2-5
CDR3nt: TGTGCCAGCACGGAAGTCCAAGAGACCCAGTACTTC
CDR3aa: CASTEVQETQYF

d_gene: TRBD1
v_gene: TRBV29-1
abundance: .
j_gene: TRBJ2-7
CDR3nt: TGCAGCGTAACAGGGACAGCCGGTACGGACGAGCAGTACTTC
CDR3aa: CSVTGTAGTDEQYF

d_gene: TRBD1
v_gene: TRBV27
abundance: .
j_gene: TRBJ1-6
CDR3nt: TGTGCCAGCGGGCAGGACAGGGTAAATTCACCCCTCCACTTT
CDR3aa: CASGQDRVNSPLHF

d_gene: TRBD1
v_gene: TRBV6-5
abundance: .
j_gene: TRBJ1-1
CDR3nt: TGTGCCAGCAGCCCCCACCCCACCGGGACAGGGGGCTCAAAGAACACTGAAGCTTTCTTT
CDR3aa: CASSPHPTGTGGSKNTEAFF

d_gene: .
v_gene: TRBV12-5
abundance: .
j_gene: TRBJ2-3
CDR3nt: TGTGCTAGTGGTTACGGAGCTGGGGGCGAGGGTTCAGATACGCAGTATTTT
CDR3aa: CASGYGAGGEGSDTQYF

d_gene: .
v_gene: TRBV2
abundance: many
j_gene: TRBJ1-1
CDR3nt: TGTGCCAGCAGTGAAGGGTCAGTGGGCACTGAAGCTTTCTTT
CDR3aa: CASSEGSVGTEAFF

d_gene: .
v_gene: TRBV7-9
abundance: few
j_gene: TRBJ2-3
CDR3nt: TGTGCAATACTAGAGGGGATCACAGATACGCAGTATTTT
CDR3aa: CAILEGITDTQYF

d_gene: TRBD1
v_gene: TRBV4-3
abundance: many
j_gene: TRBJ2-7
CDR3nt: TGCGCCAGCAGCCGCGGGACAGGCGGAGGCTACGAGCAGTACTTC
CDR3aa: CASSRGTGGGYEQYF

d_gene: TRBD1
v_gene: TRBV4-3
abundance: many
j_gene: TRBJ2-6
CDR3nt: TGCGCCAGCAGCCAAGCCCTTCGACAGGGGTACTCTGGGGCCAACGTCCTGACTTTC
CDR3aa: CASSQALRQGYSGANVLTF

d_gene: .
v_gene: TRBV12-3/TRBV12-4
abundance: few
j_gene: TRBJ1-1
CDR3nt: TGTGCCAGCAGTTTTGACAGCAACGGAGTAGCTTTCTTT
CDR3aa: CASSFDSNGVAFF

d_gene: .
v_gene: TRBV10-3
abundance: few
j_gene: TRBJ1-5
CDR3nt: TGTGCCATCAGTGAAGCAGGGACTCATCAGCCCCAGCATTTT
CDR3aa: CAISEAGTHQPQHF

d_gene: .
v_gene: TRBV19
abundance: .
j_gene: TRBJ2-4
CDR3nt: TGTGCCAGTAGTATTGGCTCCTTCGCCCCGCCTCTAGCCAAACCCCTTCCGTCCTTC
CDR3aa: CASSIGSFAPPLAKPLPSF

d_gene: .
v_gene: TRBV30
abundance: .
j_gene: TRBJ2-1
CDR3nt: TGTGCCGGGGGGTCGTGGAATGAGCAGTTCTTC
CDR3aa: CAGGSWNEQFF

d_gene: .
v_gene: TRBV7-9
abundance: many
j_gene: TRBJ2-7
CDR3nt: TGTGCCAGCAGCGCCGGGCCCCTAGTGTACGAGCAGTACTTC
CDR3aa: CASSAGPLVYEQYF

d_gene: .
v_gene: TRBV4-1
abundance: few
j_gene: TRBJ2-7
CDR3nt: TGCGCCAGCAGCCAAGTAGGGGGGTTTAGGGACGAGCAGTACTTC
CDR3aa: CASSQVGGFRDEQYF

d_gene: .
v_gene: TRBV7-8
abundance: .
j_gene: TRBJ2-3
CDR3nt: TGTGCCAGCAGCTTAAGGTGGGCAGCCCAAACTAGCACAGATACGCAGTATTTT
CDR3aa: CASSLRWAAQTSTDTQYF

d_gene: .
v_gene: TRBV12-3/TRBV12-4
abundance: .
j_gene: TRBJ1-1
CDR3nt: TGTGCCAGCAGTGGCGATCGTGGTATTAGCGTGAACACTGAAGCTTTCTTT
CDR3aa: CASSGDRGISVNTEAFF

d_gene: .
v_gene: TRBV27
abundance: .
j_gene: TRBJ2-3
CDR3nt: TGTGCCAGCAGTTTGACAGCTACTGCTGATACGCAGTATTTT
CDR3aa: CASSLTATADTQYF

d_gene: .
v_gene: TRBV27
abundance: .
j_gene: TRBJ2-5
CDR3nt: TGTGCTACCCATGGGCCGGAACAAGAGACCCAGTACTTC
CDR3aa: CATHGPEQETQYF

d_gene: .
v_gene: TRBV12-3/TRBV12-4
abundance: few
j_gene: TRBJ1-3
CDR3nt: TGTGCCAGCAGTTTAGGGGCTAAGGCTAGCTCTGGAAACACCATATATTTT
CDR3aa: CASSLGAKASSGNTIYF

d_gene: .
v_gene: TRBV20-1
abundance: few
j_gene: TRBJ2-3
CDR3nt: TGCAGTGCTAGAGATTTAGTTAGAGATACGCAGTATTTT
CDR3aa: CSARDLVRDTQYF

d_gene: .
v_gene: TRBV20-1
abundance: .
j_gene: TRBJ2-7
CDR3nt: TGCAGTGCTACAGCAGCCCACGAGCAGTACTTC
CDR3aa: CSATAAHEQYF

d_gene: TRBD2
v_gene: TRBV5-4
abundance: many
j_gene: TRBJ2-3
CDR3nt: TGTGCCAGCAGCTTAGGACTAGCGGGCCGCACAGATACGCAGTATTTT
CDR3aa: CASSLGLAGRTDTQYF

d_gene: TRBD1
v_gene: TRBV28
abundance: few
j_gene: TRBJ2-7
CDR3nt: TGTGCCAGCAGTGACCCCGGGACAGGGGGAGGTGAGCAGTACTTC
CDR3aa: CASSDPGTGGGEQYF

d_gene: .
v_gene: TRBV3-1
abundance: .
j_gene: TRBJ2-3
CDR3nt: TGTGCCAGCAGCCTCAAGGTGGAGGGTGATACGCAGTATTTT
CDR3aa: CASSLKVEGDTQYF

d_gene: .
v_gene: TRBV6-1
abundance: .
j_gene: TRBJ2-1
CDR3nt: TGTGCCAGCAGTGAACTGGTGGTTTCCTACAATGAGCAGTTCTTC
CDR3aa: CASSELVVSYNEQFF

d_gene: .
v_gene: TRBV15
abundance: .
j_gene: TRBJ2-3
CDR3nt: TGTGCCACCAGCATCTGGAGGGGGGATACGCAGTATTTT
CDR3aa: CATSIWRGDTQYF

d_gene: .
v_gene: TRBV20-1
abundance: many
j_gene: TRBJ2-7
CDR3nt: TGCAGTGCTAGGGAAAGTCAGGGTCTCTCCTACGAGCAGTACTTC
CDR3aa: CSARESQGLSYEQYF

d_gene: .
v_gene: TRBV19
abundance: .
j_gene: TRBJ2-2
CDR3nt: TGTGCCAGTAGTATAATAGGGTCGGTCACCGGGGAGCTGTTTTTT
CDR3aa: CASSIIGSVTGELFF

d_gene: .
v_gene: TRBV6-5
abundance: .
j_gene: TRBJ1-6
CDR3nt: TGTGCCAGCAGCCCCAGCGACGGTTATAATTCACCCCTCCACTTT
CDR3aa: CASSPSDGYNSPLHF

d_gene: TRBD1
v_gene: TRBV28
abundance: .
j_gene: TRBJ1-5
CDR3nt: TGTGCCAGCAGTTTTAGGGGGCATCAGCCCCAGCATTTT
CDR3aa: CASSFRGHQPQHF

d_gene: TRBD1
v_gene: TRBV5-1
abundance: many
j_gene: TRBJ2-7
CDR3nt: TGCGCCAGCAGCCCGGGACAGGGTGGCGACGAGCAGTACTTC
CDR3aa: CASSPGQGGDEQYF

d_gene: .
v_gene: TRBV5-6
abundance: .
j_gene: TRBJ2-7
CDR3nt: TGTGCCAGCAGCTGGGACACAGGTATGGGGGTTTACGAGCAGTACTTC
CDR3aa: CASSWDTGMGVYEQYF

d_gene: .
v_gene: TRBV2
abundance: .
j_gene: TRBJ2-7
CDR3nt: TGTGCCAGCAGTGAATATTCGCGGACCCTGGGCTACGAGCAGTACTTC
CDR3aa: CASSEYSRTLGYEQYF

d_gene: .
v_gene: TRBV2
abundance: .
j_gene: TRBJ2-5
CDR3nt: TGTGCCAGCAGTGTCTCCACGGGGATGGAGGAGACCCAGTACTTC
CDR3aa: CASSVSTGMEETQYF